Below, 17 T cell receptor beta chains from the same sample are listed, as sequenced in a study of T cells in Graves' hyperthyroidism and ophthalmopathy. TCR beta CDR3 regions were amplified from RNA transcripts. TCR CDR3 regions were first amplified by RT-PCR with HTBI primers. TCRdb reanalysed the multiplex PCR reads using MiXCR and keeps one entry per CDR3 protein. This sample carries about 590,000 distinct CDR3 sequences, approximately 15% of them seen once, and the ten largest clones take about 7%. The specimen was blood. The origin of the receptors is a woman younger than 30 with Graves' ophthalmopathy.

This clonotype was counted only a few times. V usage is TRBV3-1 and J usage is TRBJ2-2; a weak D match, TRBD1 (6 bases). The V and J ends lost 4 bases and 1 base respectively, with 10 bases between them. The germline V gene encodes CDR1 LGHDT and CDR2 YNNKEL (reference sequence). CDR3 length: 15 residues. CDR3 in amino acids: CASSPPTGNTGELFF. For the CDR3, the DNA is TGTGCCAGCAGCCCCCCGACAGGGAACACCGGGGAGCTGTTTTTT.

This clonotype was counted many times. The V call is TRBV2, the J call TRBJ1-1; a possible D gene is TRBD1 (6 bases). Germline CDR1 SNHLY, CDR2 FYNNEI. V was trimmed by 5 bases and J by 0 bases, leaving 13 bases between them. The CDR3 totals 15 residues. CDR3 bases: TGTGCCAGCAGTCCTCACAGGGTCATGAACACTGAAGCTTTCTTT. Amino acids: CASSPHRVMNTEAFF.

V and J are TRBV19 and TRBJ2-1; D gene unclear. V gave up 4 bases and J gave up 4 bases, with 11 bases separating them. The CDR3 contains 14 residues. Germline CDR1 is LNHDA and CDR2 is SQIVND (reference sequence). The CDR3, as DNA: TGTGCCAGTAGTAGTCGACCGGCGTACAATGAGCAGTTCTTC. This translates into CASSSRPAYNEQFF.

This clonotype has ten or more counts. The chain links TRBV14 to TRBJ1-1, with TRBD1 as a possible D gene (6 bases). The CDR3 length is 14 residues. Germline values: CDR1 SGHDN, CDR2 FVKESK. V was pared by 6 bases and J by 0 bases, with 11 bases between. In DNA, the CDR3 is TGTGCCAGCAGGGCCAGGGGCATGAACACTGAAGCTTTCTTT. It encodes CASRARGMNTEAFF.

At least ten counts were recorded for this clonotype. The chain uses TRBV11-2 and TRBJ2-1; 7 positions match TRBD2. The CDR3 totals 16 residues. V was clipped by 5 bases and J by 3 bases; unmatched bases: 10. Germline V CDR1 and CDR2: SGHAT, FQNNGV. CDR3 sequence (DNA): TGTGCCAGCAGCATAACTAGCGCTCCAAACTACAATGAGCAGTTCTTC. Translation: CASSITSAPNYNEQFF.

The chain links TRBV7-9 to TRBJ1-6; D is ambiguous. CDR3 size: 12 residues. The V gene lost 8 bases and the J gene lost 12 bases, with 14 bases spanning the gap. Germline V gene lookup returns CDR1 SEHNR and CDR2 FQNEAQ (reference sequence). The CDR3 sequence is CASSDGNKPLHF. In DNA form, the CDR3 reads TGTGCCAGCTCGGACGGAAACAAACCCCTCCACTTT.

CDR3 sequence reads: CASSLDRERDTQYF. The CDR3 bases are TGTGCCAGCAGCTTAGACCGGGAAAGGGATACGCAGTATTTT. J is TRBJ2-3 and V is TRBV7-9, with D tentatively TRBD2 (5 bases). V lost 1 base and J 6 bases, leaving 11 bases between the germline ends. Germline lookup yields CDR1 SEHNR and CDR2 FQNEAQ (reference sequence). The CDR3 is 14 residues long.

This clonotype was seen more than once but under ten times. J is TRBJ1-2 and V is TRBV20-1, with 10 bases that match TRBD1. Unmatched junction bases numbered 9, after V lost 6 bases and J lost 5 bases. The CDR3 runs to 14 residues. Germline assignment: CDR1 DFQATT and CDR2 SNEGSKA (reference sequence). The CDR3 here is CSAPEGQGFYGYTF. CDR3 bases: TGCAGTGCCCCGGAGGGACAGGGGTTTTATGGCTACACCTTC.

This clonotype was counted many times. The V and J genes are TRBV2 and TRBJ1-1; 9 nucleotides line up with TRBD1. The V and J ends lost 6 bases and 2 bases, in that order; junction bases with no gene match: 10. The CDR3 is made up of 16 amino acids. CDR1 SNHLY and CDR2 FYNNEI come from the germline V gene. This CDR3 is CASREQGARINTEAFF. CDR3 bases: TGTGCCAGCAGGGAACAGGGGGCAAGGATCAACACTGAAGCTTTCTTT. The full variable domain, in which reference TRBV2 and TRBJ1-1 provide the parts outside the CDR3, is EPEVTQTPSHQVTQMGQEVILRCVPISNHLYFYWYRQILGQKVEFLVSFYNNEISEKSEIFDDQFSVERPDGSNFTLKIRSTKLEDSAMYFCASREQGARINTEAFFGQGTRLTVV.

CDR3 sequence reads: CASSALAGVKSTDTQYF. The DNA for the CDR3 is TGTGCCAGTAGTGCGCTAGCGGGAGTCAAGAGCACAGATACGCAGTATTTT. The J gene is TRBJ2-3, the V gene TRBV19, with TRBD2 matching over 10 bases. CDR3 size: 17 residues. J lost 0 bases, V lost 5 bases, and 8 bases had no gene match. Looked up from germline, CDR1 is LNHDA and CDR2 is SQIVND (reference sequence).

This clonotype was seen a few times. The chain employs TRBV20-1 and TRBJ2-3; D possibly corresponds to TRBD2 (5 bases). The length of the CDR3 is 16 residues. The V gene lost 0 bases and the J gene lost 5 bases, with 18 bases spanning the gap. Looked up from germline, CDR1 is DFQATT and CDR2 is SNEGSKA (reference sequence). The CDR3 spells CSARDPASLAGDTQYF. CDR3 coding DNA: TGCAGTGCTAGAGATCCCGCTAGCCTTGCGGGAGATACGCAGTATTTT.

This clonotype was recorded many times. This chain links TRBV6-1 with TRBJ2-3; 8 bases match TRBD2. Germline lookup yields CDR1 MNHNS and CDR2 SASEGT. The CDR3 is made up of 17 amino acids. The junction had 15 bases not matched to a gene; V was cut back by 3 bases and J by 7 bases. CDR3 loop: CASSDVGSGRGRYTQYF. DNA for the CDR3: TGTGCCAGCAGTGATGTTGGAAGCGGGAGAGGTCGTTATACGCAGTATTTT.

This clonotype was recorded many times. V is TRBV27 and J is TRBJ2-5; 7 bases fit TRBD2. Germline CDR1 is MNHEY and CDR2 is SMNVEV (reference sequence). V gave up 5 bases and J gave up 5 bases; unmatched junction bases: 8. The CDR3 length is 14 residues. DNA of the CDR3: TGTGCCAGCAGTATCCCAGGGAGGGAGGAGACCCAGTACTTC. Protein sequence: CASSIPGREETQYF.

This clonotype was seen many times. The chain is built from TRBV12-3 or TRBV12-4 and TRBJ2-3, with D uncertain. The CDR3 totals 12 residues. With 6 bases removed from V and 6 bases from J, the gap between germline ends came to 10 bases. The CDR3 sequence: CASRYPPDTQYF. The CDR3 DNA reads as TGTGCCAGCAGATATCCCCCGGATACGCAGTATTTT.

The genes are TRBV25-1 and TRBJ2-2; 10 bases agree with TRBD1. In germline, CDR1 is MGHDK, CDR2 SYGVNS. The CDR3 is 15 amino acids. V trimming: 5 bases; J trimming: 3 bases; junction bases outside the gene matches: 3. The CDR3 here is CASSLGTGDTGELFF. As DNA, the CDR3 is TGTGCCAGCAGTTTAGGGACAGGGGACACCGGGGAGCTGTTTTTT.

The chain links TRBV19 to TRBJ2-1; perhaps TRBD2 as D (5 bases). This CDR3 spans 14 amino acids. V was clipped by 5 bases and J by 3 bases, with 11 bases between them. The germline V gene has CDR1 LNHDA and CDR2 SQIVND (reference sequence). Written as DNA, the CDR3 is TGTGCCAGTAGTGGGCGGGTGGGCTACAATGAGCAGTTCTTC. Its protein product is CASSGRVGYNEQFF.

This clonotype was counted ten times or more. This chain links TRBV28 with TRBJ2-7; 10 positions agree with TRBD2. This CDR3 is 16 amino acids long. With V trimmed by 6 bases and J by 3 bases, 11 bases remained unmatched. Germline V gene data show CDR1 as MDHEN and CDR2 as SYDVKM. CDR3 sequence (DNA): TGTGCCAGCAGAACACCCACTAGCGGGGTATACTACGAGCAGTACTTC. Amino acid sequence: CASRTPTSGVYYEQYF.